This TCR beta chain comes out of a study of blood T cell repertoires in COVID-19. Study summary: The samples span acute and convalescent COVID-19 from the United States, Italy and Spain. T cells, B-cell-depleted T cells, or PBMCs supplied cDNA or gDNA.

Unmatched junction bases numbered 7, after V lost 3 bases and J lost 6 bases. From germline, CDR1 is SGHTA and CDR2 FQGNSA. The length of the CDR3 is 15 residues. Methods used by the authors: Amplification from reference gene primers served as the basis for estimated nucleated cell counts. Data came from immunoSEQ multiplex PCR; TCRdb stores just in-frame clones and leaves some out. The V and J calls and clone size come from that table; D and trimming were worked out from the DNA. The sample includes around 72,000 clones, around 90% of them seen just once. This clonotype was obtained from a man aged 45-65 years with acute or convalescent COVID-19. The source material was peripheral blood. J is TRBJ2-1 and V is TRBV7-2, with 8 bases fitting TRBD2. CDR3 sequence reads: CASSLFSAGGNEQFF. CDR3 nucleotides: TGTGCCAGCAGCTTGTTTTCGGCGGGGGGCAATGAGCAGTTCTTC.